The sequence of this TCR beta chain was determined in a study of metastatic and nonmetastatic thyroid tumors. As to this clone: The germline gene is not matched at one end of the junction; a read error may be the cause.

No treatment of any kind had been given to any patient before thyroid surgery. MiXCR was used by TCRdb to re-call the PCR reads. Seen here are some 42,000 clones, around 30% observed once, and the top ten hold about a tenth. Germline V CDR1 and CDR2: SGHTA, FQGTGA. CDR3 length equals 13 residues. The clonotype originates from a male donor with papillary thyroid cancer or a benign thyroid nodule (not recorded which). Some clones in this sample may be carry-over from other donors' samples. The specimen was blood. The chain is built from TRBV7-3 and TRBJ1-6; D unresolved. Here the CDR3 reads CASSLSYNSPLHF. CDR3 bases: TGTGCCAGCAGCTTATCCTATAATTCACCCCTCCATTTT.